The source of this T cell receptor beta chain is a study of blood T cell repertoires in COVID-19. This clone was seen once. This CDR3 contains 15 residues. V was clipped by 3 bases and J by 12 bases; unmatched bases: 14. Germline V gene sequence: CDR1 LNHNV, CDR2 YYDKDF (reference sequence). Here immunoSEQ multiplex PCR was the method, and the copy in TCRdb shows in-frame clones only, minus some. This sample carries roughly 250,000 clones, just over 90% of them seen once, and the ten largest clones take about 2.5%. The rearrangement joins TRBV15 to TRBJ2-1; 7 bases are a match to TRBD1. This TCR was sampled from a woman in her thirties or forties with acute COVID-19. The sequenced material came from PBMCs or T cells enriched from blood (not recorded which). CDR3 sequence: CATSRETGFGRGQFF. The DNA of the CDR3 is TGTGCCACCAGCAGGGAGACAGGGTTCGGGCGAGGGCAGTTCTTC. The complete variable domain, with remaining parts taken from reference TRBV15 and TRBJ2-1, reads DAMVIQNPRYQVTQFGKPVTLSCSQTLNHNVMYWYQQKSSQAPKLLFHYYDKDFNNEADTPDNFQSRRPNTSFCFLDIRSPGLGDTAMYLCATSRETGFGRGQFFGPGTRLTVL.